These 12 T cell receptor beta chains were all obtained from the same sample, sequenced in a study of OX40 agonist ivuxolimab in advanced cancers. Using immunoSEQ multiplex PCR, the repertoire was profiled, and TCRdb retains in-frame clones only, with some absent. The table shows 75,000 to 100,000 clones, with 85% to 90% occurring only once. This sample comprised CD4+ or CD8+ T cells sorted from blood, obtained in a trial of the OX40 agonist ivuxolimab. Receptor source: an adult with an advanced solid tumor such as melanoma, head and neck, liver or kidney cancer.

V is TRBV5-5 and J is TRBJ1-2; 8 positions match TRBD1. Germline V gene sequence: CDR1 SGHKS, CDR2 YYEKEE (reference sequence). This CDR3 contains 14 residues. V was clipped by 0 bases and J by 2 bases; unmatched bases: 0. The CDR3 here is CASSLGTGNYGYTF. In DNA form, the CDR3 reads TGTGCCAGCAGCTTGGGGACAGGGAACTATGGCTACACCTTC.

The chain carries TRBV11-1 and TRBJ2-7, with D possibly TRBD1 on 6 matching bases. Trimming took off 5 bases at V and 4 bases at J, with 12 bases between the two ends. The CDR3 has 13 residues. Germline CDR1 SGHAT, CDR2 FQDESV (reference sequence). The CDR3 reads CASSQGTFYEQYF. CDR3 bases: TGTGCCAGCAGCCAAGGGACATTTTACGAGCAGTACTTC. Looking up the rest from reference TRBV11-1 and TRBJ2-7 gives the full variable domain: EAEVAQSPRYKITEKSQAVAFWCDPISGHATLYWYRQILGQGPELLVQFQDESVVDDSQLPKDRFSAERLKGVDSTLKIQPAELGDSAMYLCASSQGTFYEQYFGPGTRLTVT.

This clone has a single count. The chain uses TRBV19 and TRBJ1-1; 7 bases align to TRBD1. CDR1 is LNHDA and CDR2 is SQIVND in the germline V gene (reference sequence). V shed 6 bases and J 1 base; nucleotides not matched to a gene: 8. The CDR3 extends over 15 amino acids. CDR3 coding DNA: TGTGCCAGTAGCCCCCCAGGGGGGGCGAACACTGAAGCTTTCTTT. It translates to CASSPPGGANTEAFF.

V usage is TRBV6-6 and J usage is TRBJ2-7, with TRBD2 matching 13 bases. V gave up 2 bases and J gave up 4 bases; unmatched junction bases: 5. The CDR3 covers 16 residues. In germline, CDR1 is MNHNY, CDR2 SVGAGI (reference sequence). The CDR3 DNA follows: TGTGCCAGCAGTTACCCCGGACTAGCGGGAGTTTACGAGCAGTACTTC. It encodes CASSYPGLAGVYEQYF.

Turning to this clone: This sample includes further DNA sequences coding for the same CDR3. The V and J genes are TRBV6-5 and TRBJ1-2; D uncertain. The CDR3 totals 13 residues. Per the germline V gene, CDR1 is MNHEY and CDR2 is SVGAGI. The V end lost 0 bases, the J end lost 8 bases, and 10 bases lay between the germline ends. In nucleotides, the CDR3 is TGTGCCAGCAGTTACTCCGAGGGTTACGGCTACACCTTC. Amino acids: CASSYSEGYGYTF.

Here the CDR3 DNA reads TGTGCCAGCAGTTTAGCGGGGGCATACTACGAGCAGTACTTC. This gives the protein CASSLAGAYYEQYF. The chain has TRBV28 and TRBJ2-7; tentative D call: TRBD2 (7 bases). The V and J ends lost 2 bases and 3 bases respectively, with 11 bases between them. Germline V lookup: CDR1 MDHEN, CDR2 SYDVKM. The CDR3 contains 14 residues.

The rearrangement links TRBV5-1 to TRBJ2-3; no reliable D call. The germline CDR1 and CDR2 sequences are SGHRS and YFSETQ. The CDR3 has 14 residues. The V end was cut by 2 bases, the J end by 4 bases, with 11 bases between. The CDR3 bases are TGCGCCAGCAGCTTTACTCCAACAGCAGATACGCAGTATTTT. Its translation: CASSFTPTADTQYF.

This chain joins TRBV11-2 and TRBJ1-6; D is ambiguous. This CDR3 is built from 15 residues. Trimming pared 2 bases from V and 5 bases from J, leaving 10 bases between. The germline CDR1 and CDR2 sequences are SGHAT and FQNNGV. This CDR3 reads CASSLSSENNSPLHF. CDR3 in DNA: TGTGCCAGCAGCTTATCATCAGAAAATAATTCACCCCTCCACTTT.

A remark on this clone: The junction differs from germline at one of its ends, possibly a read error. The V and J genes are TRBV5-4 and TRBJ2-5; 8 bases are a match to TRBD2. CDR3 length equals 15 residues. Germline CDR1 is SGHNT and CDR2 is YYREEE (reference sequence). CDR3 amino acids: CATSPGSGSYETQYF. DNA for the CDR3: TGTGCCACCAGCCCTGGCAGCGGGAGTTACGAGACCCAGTACTTC.

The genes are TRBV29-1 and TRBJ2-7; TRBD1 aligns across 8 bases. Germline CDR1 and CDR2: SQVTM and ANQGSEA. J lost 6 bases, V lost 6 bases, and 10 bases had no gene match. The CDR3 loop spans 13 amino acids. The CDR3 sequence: CSVRRTGLLEQYF. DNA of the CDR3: TGCAGCGTAAGACGGACAGGGCTGCTCGAGCAGTACTTC.

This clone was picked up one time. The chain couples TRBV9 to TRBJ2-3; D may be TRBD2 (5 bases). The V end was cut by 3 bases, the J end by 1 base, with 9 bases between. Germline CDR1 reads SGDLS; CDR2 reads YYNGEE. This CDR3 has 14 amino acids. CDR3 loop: CASSGLSGTDTQYF. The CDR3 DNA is TGTGCCAGCAGCGGACTAAGCGGCACAGATACGCAGTATTTT.

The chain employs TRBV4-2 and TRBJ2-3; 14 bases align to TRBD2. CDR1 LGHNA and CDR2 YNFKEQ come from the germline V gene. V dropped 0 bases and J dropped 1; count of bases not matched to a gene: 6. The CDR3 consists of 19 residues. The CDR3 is CASSQEPGLAGEGTDTQYF. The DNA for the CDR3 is TGTGCCAGCAGCCAAGAACCGGGACTAGCGGGAGAGGGCACAGATACGCAGTATTTT.